This T cell receptor beta chain was recovered during a study of OX40 agonist ivuxolimab in advanced cancers. The V and J ends lost 2 bases and 4 bases respectively, with 11 bases between them. The CDR3 sequence is 14 residues long. Germline CDR1 is SGHAT and CDR2 is FQNNGV. Measured with immunoSEQ multiplex PCR; TCRdb has only the in-frame clones, and not every one. The data show 90,000 to 100,000 clones, 85% to 90% seen once. This receptor was identified in an adult with an advanced solid tumor such as melanoma, head and neck, liver or kidney cancer. The sequences come from CD4+ or CD8+ T cells sorted from blood, collected in a trial of the OX40 agonist ivuxolimab. V usage is TRBV11-2 and J usage is TRBJ1-1, with D tentatively TRBD1 (5 bases). CDR3 DNA sequence: TGTGCCAGCAGCTTATCTGGGGGTGGCACTGAAGCTTTCTTT. It translates to CASSLSGGGTEAFF.